This T cell receptor beta chain was identified in a study of cytomegalovirus exposure and HLA in healthy donors. The overall study: Genotyping of more than 300 donors showed that about 79% belonged to the Caucasian-associated ancestry cluster.

Study observations and caveats: Differences between HLA loci emerged in a later analysis of TCR association rates, with DRB1 most and HLA-C fewest. With later analysis, a missense DCLRE1C variant became linked to TCR beta V- and J-gene trimming. In vitro data verified three CMV-associated chains as specific for CMV antigens.

Researchers ran the PCR with 60 Vbeta and 13 Jbeta primers. Here immunoSEQ multiplex PCR was the method, and the copy in TCRdb shows in-frame clones only, minus some. Counted here are some 55,000 clones, about 80% occurring once; the ten biggest clones make up approximately 1.5%. In regard to this clone: Antigen unknown.

Specimen: PBMCs. This sequence was found in a middle-aged man in good health and CMV-seronegative.

The CDR3, as DNA: TGTGCCTGGAATATCGGCTACAGTGAAGCTTTCTTT. It is translated as CAWNIGYSEAFF. This chain uses TRBV30 with TRBJ1-1; no reliable D call. Trimming took off 4 bases at V and 7 bases at J, with 13 bases between the two ends. The CDR3 covers 12 residues. The germline V gene has CDR1 GTSNPN and CDR2 SVGIG (reference sequence).